One and the same sample provided the 16 T cell receptor beta chains below, sequenced in a study of T cells in localized non-small cell lung cancer. Sequenced by immunoSEQ multiplex PCR; TCRdb stores in-frame clones only, minus some. The sample consists of approximately 88,000 clones, roughly 91% of them appearing once. Sequences were derived from PBMCs, sampled before any cancer treatment. These TCRs come from a woman aged 35 to 69 with stage II squamous cell lung carcinoma.

V and J are TRBV19 and TRBJ2-3; 12 nucleotides line up with TRBD2. Trimming at V came to 6 bases and at J to 9 bases, leaving 22 bases not matched to a gene. The CDR3 consists of 19 residues. Germline V gene sequence: CDR1 LNHDA, CDR2 SQIVND (reference sequence). The CDR3 sequence: CASSAAGRPSGGARWTQYF. The CDR3 DNA reads as TGTGCCAGTAGCGCGGCCGGAAGGCCTAGCGGGGGGGCTAGGTGGACGCAGTATTTT.

This chain joins TRBV9 and TRBJ1-1; TRBD1 aligns across 7 bases. Trimming took 4 bases from V and 1 from J; bases not matched to a gene: 7. This CDR3 contains 15 residues. Germline CDR1 reads SGDLS; CDR2 reads YYNGEE. The CDR3 reads CASSPQTGTNTEAFF. Here the CDR3 DNA reads TGTGCCAGCAGCCCCCAGACAGGGACGAACACTGAAGCTTTCTTT.

V gene TRBV15 combines with J gene TRBJ1-1; D is ambiguous. V was shortened by 1 base and J by 2 bases, with 8 bases between the two germline ends. There are 14 residues in the CDR3. Germline values: CDR1 LNHNV, CDR2 YYDKDF (reference sequence). The CDR3 loop reads CATSRGVINTEAFF. The CDR3 DNA reads as TGTGCCACCAGCAGAGGTGTAATAAACACTGAAGCTTTCTTT.

This chain uses TRBV2 with TRBJ1-5; 10 nucleotides align to TRBD1. The CDR3 has 15 amino acids. Germline loops: CDR1 SNHLY, CDR2 FYNNEI. With 4 bases clipped from V and 4 bases from J, the junction kept 4 bases outside the gene matches. As DNA, the CDR3 is TGTGCCAGCAGTGGGGACAGGGGACGTAATCAGCCCCAGCATTTT. This gives the protein CASSGDRGRNQPQHF.

The chain joins TRBV5-1 to TRBJ1-1, with D perhaps matching TRBD1 (6 bases). The germline V and J ends were trimmed by 1 base and 6 bases, with 16 bases remaining between them. The CDR3 has 15 residues. Germline V gene lookup returns CDR1 SGHRS and CDR2 YFSETQ. The CDR3 spells CASSLSQGLFAEAFF. DNA of the CDR3: TGCGCCAGCAGCTTGTCACAGGGCTTATTCGCTGAAGCTTTCTTT. Drawing the rest from reference TRBV5-1 and TRBJ1-1, the complete variable domain is KAGVTQTPRYLIKTRGQQVTLSCSPISGHRSVSWYQQTPGQGLQFLFEYFSETQRNKGNFPGRFSGRQFSNSRSEMNVSTLELGDSALYLCASSLSQGLFAEAFFGQGTRLTVV.

The V gene is TRBV5-1, the J gene TRBJ2-1; the match to TRBD2 covers 8 bases. The CDR3 totals 16 residues. V lost 5 bases to trimming and J lost 9 bases; unmatched junction nucleotides: 16. From germline, CDR1 is SGHRS and CDR2 YFSETQ. The CDR3 is CASSLETGTRATEQFF. In nucleotides, the CDR3 is TGCGCCAGCAGTCTCGAGACCGGGACTAGGGCGACTGAGCAGTTCTTC.

About this clone: The junction does not match germline at one end; this may be a read error. Within the sample, other DNA sequences also encode this same CDR3. The chain uses TRBV28 and TRBJ1-5; D remains ambiguous. CDR1 is MDHEN and CDR2 is SYDVKM in the germline V gene. The CDR3 has 14 residues. CDR3 coding DNA: TGTGCCAGCAGTTTGGGTAGGCGCAATCAGCCTCAGCATTTT. This sequence encodes CASSLGRRNQPQHF.

This chain links TRBV7-9 with TRBJ2-2, with no clear D. Trimming took off 3 bases at V and 2 bases at J, with 4 bases between the two ends. CDR1 is SEHNR, CDR2 FQNEAQ, per germline (reference sequence). This CDR3 comprises 13 residues. DNA of the CDR3: TGTGCCAGCAGCTTTTCCAACACCGGGGAGCTGTTTTTT. Its protein is CASSFSNTGELFF.

This clone appeared once. The genes are TRBV10-3 and TRBJ1-4; the D is unclear. The V gene lost 3 bases and the J gene lost 8 bases, with 13 bases spanning the gap. Per germline, CDR1 ENHRY and CDR2 SYGVKD. This CDR3 is 14 amino acids long. Here the CDR3 reads CAISEGRGGEKLFF. CDR3 sequence (DNA): TGTGCCATCAGTGAAGGACGCGGAGGGGAAAAACTGTTTTTT.

By sample share, this clone is medium-sized. The genes are TRBV15 and TRBJ1-1, with D uncertain. Trimming pared 8 bases from V and 1 base from J, leaving 11 bases between. Germline CDR1 LNHNV, CDR2 YYDKDF (reference sequence). The CDR3 has 13 residues. The CDR3 protein is CATGRGGNTEAFF. In nucleotides, the CDR3 is TGTGCCACCGGCCGGGGAGGGAACACTGAAGCTTTCTTT. Together with reference TRBV15 and TRBJ1-1, the CDR3 gives the full variable domain: DAMVIQNPRYQVTQFGKPVTLSCSQTLNHNVMYWYQQKSSQAPKLLFHYYDKDFNNEADTPDNFQSRRPNTSFCFLDIRSPGLGDTAMYLCATGRGGNTEAFFGQGTRLTVV.

J is TRBJ2-1 and V is TRBV29-1; 10 bases agree with TRBD2. V was clipped by 3 bases and J by 0 bases; unmatched bases: 8. CDR1 and CDR2 from the germline V gene are SQVTM and ANQGSEA. This CDR3 spans 17 amino acids. This chain's CDR3 is CSVDRGTSVSSYNEQFF. The CDR3 DNA reads as TGCAGCGTTGATAGGGGGACTAGCGTTAGCTCCTACAATGAGCAGTTCTTC.

This chain links TRBV6-4 with TRBJ1-2, with D possibly being TRBD1 (5 bases). V lost 5 bases to trimming and J lost 7 bases, with 17 bases between them. The germline CDR1 and CDR2 sequences are MRHNA and SNTAGT. The CDR3 is made up of 14 amino acids. This CDR3 reads CASSPEGGVAGYTF. The CDR3 DNA reads TGTGCCAGCAGTCCCGAAGGAGGGGTGGCTGGCTACACCTTC.

This chain uses TRBV11-2 with TRBJ2-3, with TRBD2 as a possible D gene (7 bases). The CDR3 runs 16 residues. With 0 bases removed from V and 2 bases from J, the gap between germline ends came to 12 bases. CDR1 SGHAT and CDR2 FQNNGV come from the germline V gene. The DNA for the CDR3 is TGTGCCAGCAGCTTAGATGGGGGGGCGATCACAGATACGCAGTATTTT. It specifies CASSLDGGAITDTQYF.

With regard to this clone: At one of its ends the junction is not consistent with the germline gene, which may arise from a read error. V gene TRBV7-8 combines with J gene TRBJ1-1; D uncertain. This CDR3 is built from 14 residues. Germline V gene lookup returns CDR1 SGHVS and CDR2 FQNEAQ. The CDR3 sequence is CASSLEVTGPPPLF. The DNA of the CDR3 is TGTGCCAGCAGCTTAGAGGTGACCGGCCCTCCCCCTCTCTTT.

The chain is built from TRBV14 and TRBJ2-3; the D is unclear. The CDR3 covers 13 residues. Per the germline V gene, CDR1 is SGHDN and CDR2 is FVKESK. V lost 1 base and J lost 8, with 10 bases in between. Here the CDR3 DNA reads TGTGCCAGCAGCCAAGGCTCTAGTTCTACGCAGTATTTT. The encoded protein is CASSQGSSSTQYF.

This sequence joins TRBV4-1 and TRBJ1-4, with TRBD1 matching over 7 bases. After removal of 2 bases from V and 4 bases from J, the junction contained 1 base not matched to a gene. The CDR3 runs 14 residues. Per the germline V gene, CDR1 is MGHRA and CDR2 is YSYEKL. The CDR3 reads CASSQPGGNEKLFF. In DNA form, the CDR3 reads TGCGCCAGCAGCCAACCAGGGGGTAATGAAAAACTGTTTTTT.